Listed below are T cell receptor beta chains from one sample, sequenced in a study of cytomegalovirus exposure and HLA in healthy donors. The repertoire was sequenced with immunoSEQ multiplex PCR; TCRdb's copy has only in-frame clones and lacks some. The repertoire holds over 50,000 clones, with roughly 90% as singletons. Sequencing input: PBMCs. These receptors originate from a man aged 25-45 years in good health and CMV-seropositive. CDR3s include the opening cysteine and the closing phenylalanine or tryptophan. A D gene is named only where the DNA matches it firmly. Clone size is given for some rows only: seen once, a few or many times, or a class if the clone is expanded.

v_gene	abundance	j_gene	d_gene	CDR3aa	CDR3nt
TRBV6-4	-	TRBJ2-2	-	CASSDSIGGTGELFF	TGTGCCAGCAGTGACTCGATAGGGGGCACCGGGGAGCTGTTTTTT
TRBV19	once	TRBJ2-5	TRBD1	CASSMDRGRPETQYF	TGTGCCAGTAGTATGGACAGGGGGCGACCCGAGACCCAGTACTTC
TRBV9	-	TRBJ1-2	-	CASSARMTARKNYGYTF	TGTGCCAGCAGCGCCAGGATGACAGCCCGCAAAAACTATGGCTACACCTTC
TRBV5-4	-	TRBJ1-2	-	CASTDRTNYGYTF	TGTGCCAGCACCGACAGGACTAACTATGGCTACACCTTC
TRBV7-9	-	TRBJ2-7	TRBD2	CASRWGGLSEQYF	TGTGCCAGCAGGTGGGGGGGGTTGAGCGAGCAGTACTTC
TRBV10-3	-	TRBJ2-7	-	CAIGPRGRSYEQYF	TGTGCCATCGGCCCCAGGGGGAGGTCCTACGAGCAGTACTTC
TRBV4-1	once	TRBJ2-4	TRBD2	CASSQGLTSGRTKNIQYF	TGCGCCAGCAGCCAAGGCTTGACTAGCGGGAGAACCAAAAACATTCAGTACTTC
TRBV19	-	TRBJ2-5	TRBD1	CASSIGFGDSAKETQYF	TGTGCCAGTAGTATAGGGTTTGGGGACAGCGCTAAAGAGACCCAGTACTTC
TRBV7-9	-	TRBJ2-5	-	CSSSSIGGPRETQYF	TGTTCCAGCAGCTCTATTGGAGGGCCGAGGGAGACCCAGTACTTC
TRBV29-1	-	TRBJ2-3	-	CSVGVGGGDTQYF	TGCAGCGTGGGGGTGGGAGGCGGAGATACGCAGTATTTT
TRBV13	once	TRBJ2-1	TRBD2	CASTHGLADNYNEQFF	TGTGCCAGCACCCATGGACTAGCGGACAACTACAATGAGCAGTTCTTC
TRBV28	-	TRBJ2-3	-	CAGSSLDTQYF	TGTGCGGGCTCGTCCTTAGATACGCAGTATTTT
TRBV19	-	TRBJ2-1	TRBD2	CASSPREGAEQFF	TGTGCCAGTAGTCCCCGGGAGGGAGCTGAGCAGTTCTTC
TRBV27	-	TRBJ2-7	TRBD1	CASSLSSPGQSYEQYF	TGTGCCAGCAGTTTATCCTCGCCGGGACAGTCCTACGAGCAGTACTTC
TRBV7-6	-	TRBJ1-1	-	CASSVQQVNTEAFF	TGTGCCAGCAGCGTACAACAGGTTAACACTGAAGCTTTCTTT
TRBV6-1	-	TRBJ1-2	-	CASSGGRPNYGYTF	TGTGCCAGCAGTGGGGGCCGGCCGAACTATGGCTACACCTTC
TRBV15	-	TRBJ2-1	TRBD1	CATSKTGGYSEQFF	TGTGCCACCAGCAAGACAGGGGGGTACAGTGAGCAGTTCTTC
TRBV6-5	-	TRBJ2-7	-	CASSYNRRESQQYF	TGTGCCAGCAGTTACAATAGAAGAGAGTCCCAGCAGTACTTC
TRBV2	once	TRBJ2-1	-	CATGLAQDNEQFF	TGTGCAACCGGCCTAGCGCAGGACAATGAGCAGTTCTTC